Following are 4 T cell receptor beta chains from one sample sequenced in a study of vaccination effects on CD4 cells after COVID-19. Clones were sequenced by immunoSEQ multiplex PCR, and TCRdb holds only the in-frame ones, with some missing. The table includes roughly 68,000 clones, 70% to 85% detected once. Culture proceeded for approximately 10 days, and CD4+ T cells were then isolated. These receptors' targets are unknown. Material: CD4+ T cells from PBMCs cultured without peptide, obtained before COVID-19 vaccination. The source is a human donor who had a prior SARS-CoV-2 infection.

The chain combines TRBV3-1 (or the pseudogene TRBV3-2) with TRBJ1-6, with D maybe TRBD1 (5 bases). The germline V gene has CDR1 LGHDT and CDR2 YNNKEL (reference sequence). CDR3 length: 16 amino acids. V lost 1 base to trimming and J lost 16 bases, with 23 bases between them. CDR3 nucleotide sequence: TGTGCCAGCAGCCAAGGAAGGCGCGGTTTGGGGCAGCCACTCCACTTT. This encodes CASSQGRRGLGQPLHF.

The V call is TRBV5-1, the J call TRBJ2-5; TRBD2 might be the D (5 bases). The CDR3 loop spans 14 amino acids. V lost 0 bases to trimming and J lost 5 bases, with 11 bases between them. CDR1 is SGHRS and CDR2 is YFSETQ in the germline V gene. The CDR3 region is CASSLDRGRETQYF. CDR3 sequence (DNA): TGCGCCAGCAGCTTGGATCGGGGTAGGGAGACCCAGTACTTC.

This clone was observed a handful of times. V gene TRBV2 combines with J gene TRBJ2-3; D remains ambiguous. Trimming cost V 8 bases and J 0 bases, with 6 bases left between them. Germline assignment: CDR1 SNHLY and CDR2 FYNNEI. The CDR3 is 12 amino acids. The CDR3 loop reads CASGYSTDTQYF. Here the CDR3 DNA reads TGTGCCAGCGGTTACAGCACAGATACGCAGTATTTT.

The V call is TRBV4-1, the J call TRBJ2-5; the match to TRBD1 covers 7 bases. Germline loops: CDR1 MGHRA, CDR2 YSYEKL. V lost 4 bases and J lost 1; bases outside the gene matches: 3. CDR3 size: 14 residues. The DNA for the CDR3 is TGCGCCAGCAGCCTGACAGGGATCCAAGAGACCCAGTACTTC. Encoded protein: CASSLTGIQETQYF.